The 25 T cell receptor beta chains below all came from one sample that was sequenced in a study of blood T cell repertoires in COVID-19. The assay was immunoSEQ multiplex PCR, and TCRdb's table has in-frame clones only and misses some. This sample carries 140,000 to 150,000 clones, 84% of them seen once, and the ten largest clones take roughly a tenth. The sequencing input was peripheral blood. All receptors come from a man in his sixties with active or convalescent COVID-19.

This clone has just one count. This may arise from a read error, as a much more abundant clone is one base away. Other DNA sequences of this sample code for an identical CDR3. This chain uses TRBV28 with TRBJ1-5; a possible D gene is TRBD1 (5 bases). Trimming removed 3 bases at V and 7 bases at J, with 13 bases between. There are 14 residues in the CDR3. Germline V gives CDR1 MDHEN, CDR2 SYDVKM. CDR3 region: CASSFGGVGQPQHF. As DNA, the CDR3 is TGTGCCAGCAGTTTTGGAGGGGTGGGGCAGCCCCAGCATTTT.

This chain joins TRBV19 and TRBJ1-2; 7 bases agree with TRBD1. There are 14 residues in the CDR3. The J segment lost 3 bases and the V segment lost 4 bases, leaving 5 bases of the junction unmatched. Germline V gene sequence: CDR1 LNHDA, CDR2 SQIVND (reference sequence). CDR3 coding DNA: TGTGCCAGTAGTACCCGGGACAGTTACTATGGCTACACCTTC. Translating gives CASSTRDSYYGYTF.

This clone was observed once. This sequence joins TRBV11-2 and TRBJ2-1; the D gene is possibly TRBD2 (6 bases). In germline, CDR1 is SGHAT, CDR2 FQNNGV. This CDR3 region has 12 residues. V lost 6 bases and J lost 12, with 15 bases in between. CDR3 sequence: CASRPSTSRQFF. For the CDR3, the DNA is TGTGCCAGCAGGCCGTCGACTAGTCGGCAGTTCTTC. The complete variable domain, with remaining parts taken from reference TRBV11-2 and TRBJ2-1, reads EAGVAQSPRYKIIEKRQSVAFWCNPISGHATLYWYQQILGQGPKLLIQFQNNGVVDDSQLPKDRFSAERLKGVDSTLKIQPAKLEDSAVYLCASRPSTSRQFFGPGTRLTVL.

The genes are TRBV27 and TRBJ2-3; D is unclear. V was cut by 3 bases and J by 2 bases, with 3 bases left in between. CDR1 MNHEY and CDR2 SMNVEV come from the germline V gene (reference sequence). The CDR3 is made up of 12 amino acids. Written as DNA, the CDR3 is TGTGCCAGCAGTTTCCTCACAGATACGCAGTATTTT. Amino acids: CASSFLTDTQYF.

V gene TRBV9 combines with J gene TRBJ1-4; 8 bases match TRBD1. J lost 8 bases, V lost 0 bases, and 12 bases had no gene match. The length of the CDR3 is 17 residues. CDR1 SGDLS and CDR2 YYNGEE come from the germline V gene. The CDR3 protein is CASSVAPTGAGGEKLFF. CDR3 coding DNA: TGTGCCAGCAGCGTAGCTCCGACAGGGGCAGGAGGAGAAAAACTGTTTTTT.

The chain links TRBV7-9 to TRBJ1-1, with D perhaps matching TRBD1 (5 bases). The CDR3 has 14 amino acids. Trimming removed 6 bases at V and 2 bases at J, with 13 bases between. CDR1 SEHNR and CDR2 FQNEAQ come from the germline V gene (reference sequence). The CDR3 region is CASSFAGGNTEAFF. The DNA for the CDR3 is TGTGCCAGCAGTTTCGCGGGGGGTAACACTGAAGCTTTCTTT. Full variable domain (remainder filled in from reference TRBV7-9 and TRBJ1-1): DTGVSQNPRHKITKRGQNVTFRCDPISEHNRLYWYRQTLGQGPEFLTYFQNEAQLEKSRLLSDRFSAERPKGSFSTLEIQRTEQGDSAMYLCASSFAGGNTEAFFGQGTRLTVV.

This clone was observed a single time. The J gene is TRBJ2-2, the V gene TRBV9, with 10 nucleotides matching TRBD1. The CDR3 covers 14 residues. Germline CDR1 and CDR2: SGDLS and YYNGEE. Trimming removed 5 bases from V and 6 bases from J; junction bases left unmatched: 4. CDR3 sequence: CASRGTGEAGELFF. CDR3 bases: TGTGCCAGCAGGGGGACAGGGGAGGCCGGGGAGCTGTTTTTT.

This clone was seen a few times. The chain has TRBV9 and TRBJ1-4; no clear D gene. The CDR3 loop spans 15 amino acids. In germline, CDR1 is SGDLS, CDR2 YYNGEE. V shed 0 bases and J shed 3 bases, with 9 bases lying between them. The CDR3 is CASSVAVGPNEKLFF. The CDR3 nucleotides read TGTGCCAGCAGCGTAGCCGTGGGCCCTAATGAAAAACTGTTTTTT. The full variable domain, completed using reference TRBV9 and TRBJ1-4, is DSGVTQTPKHLITATGQRVTLRCSPRSGDLSVYWYQQSLDQGLQFLIQYYNGEERAKGNILERFSAQQFPDLHSELNLSSLELGDSALYFCASSVAVGPNEKLFFGSGTQLSVL.

J is TRBJ2-1 and V is TRBV11-2; 7 nucleotides agree with TRBD2. The ends lost 4 bases at V and 2 bases at J; junction bases unmatched: 14. The CDR3 spans 18 residues. CDR1 is SGHAT and CDR2 is FQNNGV in the germline V gene. CDR3 residues: CASSSLRASGKAYNEQFF. The CDR3 DNA is TGTGCCAGCAGCTCACTCCGGGCGAGCGGGAAGGCCTACAATGAGCAGTTCTTC.

The sample holds one count of this clone. V usage is TRBV9 and J usage is TRBJ2-2; TRBD2 matches 9 bases. Germline values: CDR1 SGDLS, CDR2 YYNGEE. J was trimmed by 4 bases and V by 0 bases; bases with no gene match: 4. This CDR3 contains 16 residues. The CDR3 loop is CASSVGGGVGTGELFF. The DNA for the CDR3 is TGTGCCAGCAGCGTAGGCGGGGGGGTAGGCACCGGGGAGCTGTTTTTT.

This clone was detected a few times. This chain connects TRBV18 to TRBJ2-2; possibly TRBD2 for D (6 bases). CDR1 and CDR2 (germline): KGHSH, LQKENI. The V gene lost 4 bases and the J gene lost 6 bases, with 15 bases spanning the gap. The CDR3 is made up of 15 amino acids. The CDR3 loop is CASSRAGGGAGELFF. The CDR3 coding sequence is TGTGCCAGCTCACGGGCCGGTGGCGGGGCCGGGGAGCTGTTTTTT.

The gene calls are TRBV7-7 and TRBJ2-1; 9 positions match TRBD1. V was clipped by 4 bases and J by 6 bases; unmatched bases: 7. In germline, CDR1 is SSHAT, CDR2 FNYEAQ (reference sequence). The CDR3 is 15 amino acids. CDR3 residues: CASSSLQGAGNEQFF. Here the CDR3 DNA reads TGTGCCAGCAGCTCCCTACAGGGGGCCGGCAATGAGCAGTTCTTC.

V is TRBV12-5 and J is TRBJ2-6; D is unresolved. This CDR3 is 16 amino acids long. Trimming left V 6 bases short and J 0 bases short, with 12 bases between. Per germline, CDR1 LGHNT and CDR2 FRNRAP. The CDR3 bases are TGTGCTAGTGGATATCCAGGTTTCTCTGGGGCCAACGTCCTGACTTTC. As protein: CASGYPGFSGANVLTF.

The chain links TRBV3-1 (or the pseudogene TRBV3-2) to TRBJ2-1, with no clear D. The CDR3 consists of 14 residues. The ends were cut back, 2 bases at V and 9 bases at J, with 14 bases in the middle. CDR1 LGHDT and CDR2 YNNKEL come from the germline V gene (reference sequence). The CDR3 sequence: CASSQPTSGAEQFF. The CDR3, as DNA: TGTGCCAGCAGCCAACCAACAAGTGGAGCTGAGCAGTTCTTC.

The sample holds one count of this clone. The chain combines TRBV10-3 with TRBJ2-5, with 7 positions matching TRBD1. V lost 11 bases, J lost 5 bases, and 11 bases stayed unmatched. The CDR3 is 13 amino acids. Germline V lookup: CDR1 ENHRY, CDR2 SYGVKD. The CDR3 coding sequence is TGTGCCGGAGGAGACAGGGCGGAGGAGACCCAGTACTTC. It encodes CAGGDRAEETQYF.

The genes are TRBV11-3 and TRBJ2-2; 11 bases match TRBD2. Germline trimming cut 5 bases from V and 4 bases from J; bases unmatched to any gene: 3. CDR3 length equals 15 residues. Germline lookup yields CDR1 SGHNT and CDR2 YENEEA. CDR3 sequence (DNA): TGTGCCAGCAGCAAGGGACTAGCGGCCACCGGGGAGCTGTTTTTT. The encoded protein is CASSKGLAATGELFF.

This rearrangement joins TRBV11-2 to TRBJ2-1, with 13 bases identical to TRBD2. The CDR3 is made up of 16 amino acids. The V segment lost 7 bases and the J segment 6 bases; nucleotides outside the gene matches: 9. In germline, CDR1 is SGHAT, CDR2 FQNNGV. In DNA, the CDR3 is TGTGCCAGCACCGTCCAAGGACTAGCGGGAGTCAATGAGCAGTTCTTC. It codes for CASTVQGLAGVNEQFF.

This chain connects TRBV27 to TRBJ2-2, with D possibly matching TRBD2 (7 bases). The V end lost 6 bases, the J end lost 5 bases, and 16 bases lay between the germline ends. Germline lookup yields CDR1 MNHEY and CDR2 SMNVEV (reference sequence). The CDR3 runs 15 residues. CDR3 DNA: TGTGCCAGCAGCCCGGGGGCTAGCGGTACCGGGGAGCTGTTTTTT. It codes for CASSPGASGTGELFF.

This clone was seen only once. This sequence joins TRBV4-3 and TRBJ1-2; perhaps TRBD1 as D (5 bases). The germline V and J ends were trimmed by 0 bases and 7 bases, with 18 bases remaining between them. The germline CDR1 and CDR2 sequences are LGHNA and YSLEER. The CDR3 runs 16 residues. The CDR3 DNA is TGCGCCAGCAGCCAAGATATCGCAGGGACTTACTCTGGCTACACCTTC. It encodes CASSQDIAGTYSGYTF.

The chain is built from TRBV4-3 and TRBJ1-4; 8 bases align to TRBD1. There are 15 residues in the CDR3. V lost 4 bases and J lost 8; bases outside the gene matches: 9. The germline gives CDR1 LGHNA, CDR2 YSLEER. The CDR3 nucleotides read TGCGCCAGCAGCCGGGGGACAGGAGGAGCGGAAAAACTGTTTTTT. Its protein product is CASSRGTGGAEKLFF.

The chain couples TRBV5-1 to TRBJ1-1; no reliable D call. The ends were cut back, 0 bases at V and 4 bases at J, with 7 bases in the middle. Germline CDR1 and CDR2: SGHRS and YFSETQ. The CDR3 spans 13 residues. The DNA for the CDR3 is TGCGCCAGCAGCTTGGCCGAGTCCACTGAAGCTTTCTTT. As protein: CASSLAESTEAFF.

This chain connects TRBV15 to TRBJ1-2, with 11 bases fitting TRBD1. The V gene's germline CDR1 is LNHNV and CDR2 YYDKDF (reference sequence). The length of the CDR3 is 17 residues. Trimming took 0 bases from V and 4 from J; bases not matched to a gene: 7. CDR3: CATSRDWTGGPLYGYTF. CDR3 bases: TGTGCCACCAGCAGAGATTGGACAGGGGGCCCCCTCTATGGCTACACCTTC.

This clone was counted between two and nine times. The chain links TRBV6-5 to TRBJ1-2; the D gene is possibly TRBD1 (5 bases). The CDR3 runs 13 residues. The V gene's germline CDR1 is MNHEY and CDR2 SVGAGI. Trimming pared 6 bases from V and 7 bases from J, leaving 15 bases between. In DNA form, the CDR3 reads TGTGCCAGCAGCCCAAGCGGGGGGTTTGGCTACACCTTC. Amino acid sequence: CASSPSGGFGYTF.

This clone was seen a single time. This sequence joins TRBV7-9 and TRBJ1-2; no clear D gene. V was clipped by 4 bases and J by 3 bases, with 12 bases between them. Per germline, CDR1 SEHNR and CDR2 FQNEAQ (reference sequence). The CDR3 sequence is 14 residues long. CDR3 nucleotide sequence: TGTGCCAGCAGCTCACCCCGGGGAGACTATGGCTACACCTTC. Translated, it gives CASSSPRGDYGYTF. Variable domain in full (rest from reference TRBV7-9 and TRBJ1-2): DTGVSQNPRHKITKRGQNVTFRCDPISEHNRLYWYRQTLGQGPEFLTYFQNEAQLEKSRLLSDRFSAERPKGSFSTLEIQRTEQGDSAMYLCASSSPRGDYGYTFGSGTRLTVV.

The rearrangement uses TRBV7-2 and TRBJ1-2, with TRBD1 identical over 9 bases. The germline V gene has CDR1 SGHTA and CDR2 FQGNSA. Trimming took 5 bases from V and 4 from J; bases not matched to a gene: 2. This CDR3 spans 13 amino acids. CDR3 bases: TGTGCCAGCAGCCTGACAGGGGGCTATGGCTACACCTTC. Its translation: CASSLTGGYGYTF.